This T cell receptor (beta chain) appears in the sequencing data of a study of blood T cell repertoires in COVID-19. Study in general: Samples taken during acute and convalescent COVID-19 were collected in the United States, Italy and Spain. PBMCs, B-cell-depleted T cells, or T cells were the source of the cDNA or gDNA that made up the material.

Enrolled during active infection, Seattle patients were then followed longitudinally. Authors' methods: Quantification of nucleated cells was approximated via reference gene primer amplification. TCRdb's table, derived via immunoSEQ multiplex PCR, lists solely in-frame clones and lacks some. The V and J calls and clone size are taken from that table; D and trimming were inferred from the DNA. The table records approximately 210,000 clones, 85% of them present only once. The origin of this receptor is a man aged 55 to 70 with COVID-19, enrolled during active disease. The sample comprised peripheral blood.

The DNA of the CDR3 is TGTGCCTCCAAAGTGCGGGAGACAGATACGCAGTATTTT. Translated: CASKVRETDTQYF. The rearrangement links TRBV10-3 to TRBJ2-3; TRBD2 matches at 7 bases. The length of the CDR3 is 13 residues. Looked up from germline, CDR1 is ENHRY and CDR2 is SYGVKD. V lost 11 bases to trimming and J lost 3 bases; unmatched junction nucleotides: 8.